One and the same sample provided the 24 T cell receptor beta chains below, sequenced in a study of OX40 agonist ivuxolimab in advanced cancers. The protocol was immunoSEQ multiplex PCR, while the TCRdb copy is restricted to in-frame clones and leaves out a portion. The data show 38,000 or so clones, 87% seen once. The input for sequencing was CD4+ or CD8+ T cells sorted from blood, taken in a trial of the OX40 agonist ivuxolimab. These receptors originate from an adult with an advanced solid tumor such as melanoma, head and neck, liver or kidney cancer.

The gene calls are TRBV6-6 and TRBJ1-2; D is undetermined. Germline lookup yields CDR1 MNHNY and CDR2 SVGAGI (reference sequence). V shed 3 bases and J shed 4 bases, with 12 bases lying between them. The CDR3 totals 14 residues. The CDR3 loop is CASSYGEGFYGYTF. In nucleotides, the CDR3 is TGTGCCAGCAGTTATGGCGAGGGCTTCTATGGCTACACCTTC.

The rearrangement links TRBV28 to TRBJ2-5; D possibly corresponds to TRBD2 (7 bases). V was shortened by 8 bases and J by 4 bases, with 14 bases between the two germline ends. CDR3 length: 13 amino acids. CDR1 is MDHEN, CDR2 SYDVKM, per germline. The CDR3 coding sequence is TGTGCCAGCGGGGGGGGCGTGGGAGAGACCCAGTACTTC. Its protein product is CASGGGVGETQYF. The whole variable domain, filled in from reference TRBV28 and TRBJ2-5, reads DVKVTQSSRYLVKRTGEKVFLECVQDMDHENMFWYRQDPGLGLRLIYFSYDVKMKEKGDIPEGYSVSREKKERFSLILESASTNQTSMYLCASGGGVGETQYFGPGTRLLVL.

This rearrangement joins TRBV25-1 to TRBJ2-1; perhaps TRBD2 as D (5 bases). Trimming removed 9 bases at V and 0 bases at J, with 9 bases between. From germline, CDR1 is MGHDK and CDR2 SYGVNS. This CDR3 comprises 13 residues. The CDR3, as DNA: TGTGCCAGTTCGGGATACTCCTACAATGAGCAGTTCTTC. Residues: CASSGYSYNEQFF.

The rearrangement links TRBV9 to TRBJ2-1, with TRBD2 matching over 13 bases. Germline V gene lookup returns CDR1 SGDLS and CDR2 YYNGEE. CDR3 length equals 15 residues. The V gene end was trimmed by 4 bases and the J gene end by 9 bases; junction bases not matched to a gene: 7. Written as DNA, the CDR3 is TGTGCCAGCAGCTACGGACTAGCGGGAGATAGTGAGCAGTTCTTC. Protein sequence: CASSYGLAGDSEQFF.

The chain combines TRBV28 with TRBJ1-2; no clear D gene. Trimming cost V 6 bases and J 4 bases, with 9 bases left between them. The CDR3 is made up of 12 amino acids. Germline lookup yields CDR1 MDHEN and CDR2 SYDVKM. The CDR3 DNA follows: TGTGCCAGCAGCCTCGAACCCTATGGCTACACCTTC. Encoded protein: CASSLEPYGYTF.

The chain uses TRBV5-1 and TRBJ2-3; D may be TRBD1 or TRBD2 (5 bases each). Trimming took 4 bases from V and 2 from J, leaving 17 bases between them. Germline CDR1 reads SGHRS; CDR2 reads YFSETQ. CDR3 length equals 16 residues. In DNA, the CDR3 is TGCGCCAGCAGCCCGGGCCCCTTAGGGACCACAGATACGCAGTATTTT. Residues: CASSPGPLGTTDTQYF.

This clone has just a few counts. V usage is TRBV6-1 and J usage is TRBJ1-1, with a weak D call TRBD1 (5 bases). Deletions cut 6 bases from V and 1 base from J, with 9 bases between. Looked up from germline, CDR1 is MNHNS and CDR2 is SASEGT. This CDR3 region has 13 residues. CDR3 amino acids: CASSRTGNTEAFF. The CDR3 nucleotides are TGTGCCAGCAGCCGAACAGGGAACACTGAAGCTTTCTTT.

As concerns this clone: Other DNA sequences from this sample encode an identical CDR3 as well. The chain recombines TRBV11-3 with TRBJ2-5; possibly TRBD1 for D (7 bases). The V gene's germline CDR1 is SGHNT and CDR2 YENEEA. The V end was cut by 5 bases, the J end by 5 bases, with 12 bases between. This CDR3 has 13 amino acids. CDR3 amino acids: CASSRQGGETQYF. In DNA form, the CDR3 reads TGTGCCAGCAGCCGACAGGGAGGCGAGACCCAGTACTTC.

The V gene is TRBV18, the J gene TRBJ2-7; 8 positions agree with TRBD1. With 4 bases clipped from V and 0 bases from J, the junction kept 5 bases outside the gene matches. The CDR3 is made up of 15 amino acids. CDR1 and CDR2 from the germline V gene are KGHSH and LQKENI. CDR3 DNA sequence: TGTGCCAGCTCACTAGGACAGGGAAGCTCCTACGAGCAGTACTTC. Translating it yields CASSLGQGSSYEQYF. The full variable domain, its missing parts supplied by reference TRBV18 and TRBJ2-7, is NAGVMQNPRHLVRRRGQEARLRCSPMKGHSHVYWYRQLPEEGLKFMVYLQKENIIDESGMPKERFSAEFPKEGPSILRIQQVVRGDSAAYFCASSLGQGSSYEQYFGPGTRLTVT.

In its sample, this clone was seen a few times. The chain joins TRBV7-8 to TRBJ1-5, with D perhaps TRBD1 (5 bases). The ends were cut back, 8 bases at V and 3 bases at J, with 14 bases in the middle. The CDR3 runs to 14 residues. The germline V gene encodes CDR1 SGHVS and CDR2 FQNEAQ. The DNA for the CDR3 is TGTGCCAGCCGGGCTGGCAGGGACAATCAGCCCCAGCATTTT. Protein sequence: CASRAGRDNQPQHF.

The chain carries TRBV28 and TRBJ2-7, with 9 bases matching TRBD2. Germline V gene lookup returns CDR1 MDHEN and CDR2 SYDVKM. There are 17 residues in the CDR3. After removal of 10 bases from V and 5 bases from J, the junction contained 21 bases not matched to a gene. As DNA, the CDR3 is TGTGCCATCCACTCTTGGACAAAAGGCGGGAGGGCCGACGAGCAGTACTTC. It codes for CAIHSWTKGGRADEQYF.

This chain uses TRBV27 with TRBJ1-4; possibly TRBD1 for D (5 bases). Germline loops: CDR1 MNHEY, CDR2 SMNVEV (reference sequence). This CDR3 is built from 14 residues. V was trimmed by 5 bases and J by 5 bases, leaving 12 bases between them. The CDR3 coding sequence is TGTGCCAGCAGTACCAATCGGGGGAATGAAAAACTGTTTTTT. This gives the protein CASSTNRGNEKLFF.

The chain couples TRBV4-1 to TRBJ1-1; D remains ambiguous. V lost 1 base and J 0 bases, leaving 3 bases between the germline ends. In germline, CDR1 is MGHRA, CDR2 YSYEKL. There are 13 residues in the CDR3. CDR3 DNA: TGCGCCAGCAGCCAAGTGATGAACACTGAAGCTTTCTTT. This translates into CASSQVMNTEAFF.

This chain connects TRBV6-1 to TRBJ1-1; D is uncertain. CDR3 length: 13 residues. V was trimmed by 5 bases and J by 4 bases, leaving 11 bases between them. Germline values: CDR1 MNHNS, CDR2 SASEGT. The CDR3 nucleotides read TGTGCCAGCAGTCCCCTGGGAGTCACTGAAGCTTTCTTT. It is translated as CASSPLGVTEAFF.

The V gene is TRBV27, the J gene TRBJ2-7; 10 nucleotides match TRBD2. The CDR3 runs to 13 residues. The ends lost 6 bases at V and 3 bases at J; junction bases unmatched: 2. The germline CDR1 and CDR2 sequences are MNHEY and SMNVEV (reference sequence). The CDR3 nucleotides read TGTGCCAGCAGGGCTAGCGGGAGCTACGAGCAGTACTTC. Translation: CASRASGSYEQYF.

The chain couples TRBV19 to TRBJ2-1; D may be TRBD2 (5 bases). V shed 5 bases and J shed 3 bases, with 11 bases lying between them. CDR1 is LNHDA, CDR2 SQIVND, per germline (reference sequence). This CDR3 contains 14 residues. CDR3 DNA sequence: TGTGCCAGTAGTCAGGACGGGATCTACAATGAGCAGTTCTTC. Protein product: CASSQDGIYNEQFF.

This chain joins TRBV7-6 and TRBJ2-6; no clear D. Germline V gene data show CDR1 as SGHVS and CDR2 as FNYEAQ. Trimming stripped 5 bases from V and 4 bases from J, with 12 bases between. This CDR3 contains 15 residues. The CDR3 protein is CASSIGRLGANVLTF. Written as DNA, the CDR3 is TGTGCCAGCAGCATTGGTAGGCTAGGGGCCAACGTCCTGACTTTC.

The sample holds a few counts of this clone. V usage is TRBV23-1 and J usage is TRBJ2-7; 7 nucleotides agree with TRBD1. TRBV23-1 is flagged as an ORF with uncertain function. J was trimmed by 0 bases and V by 0 bases; bases with no gene match: 14. This CDR3 is built from 19 residues. CDR3 sequence (DNA): TGCGCCAGCAGTCAATCGACGGGCTCCCCCAGGGGGACCTCCTACGAGCAGTACTTC. Protein sequence: CASSQSTGSPRGTSYEQYF.

The rearrangement joins TRBV28 to TRBJ2-3; D is perhaps TRBD2 (6 bases). Germline V gene sequence: CDR1 MDHEN, CDR2 SYDVKM. CDR3 length equals 13 residues. Here the CDR3 reads CGTAAGSTDTQYF. The CDR3 region has the DNA TGTGGGACGGCGGCGGGAAGCACAGATACGCAGTATTTT.

The rearrangement uses TRBV2 and TRBJ2-1; D gene unclear. This CDR3 has 14 amino acids. Germline CDR1 SNHLY, CDR2 FYNNEI. V dropped 4 bases and J dropped 1 base, with 8 bases sitting between them. CDR3 DNA sequence: TGTGCCAGCAGTGTCGACGATTCCTACAATGAGCAGTTCTTC. It encodes CASSVDDSYNEQFF.

The J gene is TRBJ2-1, the V gene TRBV10-3; a weak D match, TRBD2 (5 bases). The CDR3 extends over 11 amino acids. Trimming removed 8 bases from V and 5 bases from J, with 7 bases in between. Germline CDR1 reads ENHRY; CDR2 reads SYGVKD. CDR3 nucleotide sequence: TGTGCCATCGAGCGGAACAATGAGCAGTTCTTC. Protein product: CAIERNNEQFF.

The chain is built from TRBV7-9 and TRBJ1-5; 8 positions match TRBD1. J lost 0 bases, V lost 4 bases, and 5 bases had no gene match. Germline loops: CDR1 SEHNR, CDR2 FQNEAQ (reference sequence). This CDR3 is 16 amino acids long. CDR3 nucleotides: TGTGCCAGCAGCTCGGACAGGGCTCTTAGCAATCAGCCCCAGCATTTT. This sequence encodes CASSSDRALSNQPQHF.

This chain joins TRBV25-1 and TRBJ2-7; a possible D gene is TRBD2 (6 bases). V was cut by 5 bases and J by 5 bases, with 16 bases left in between. This CDR3 has 14 residues. Germline assignment: CDR1 MGHDK and CDR2 SYGVNS. The CDR3 reads CASSTPVRGHEQYF. For the CDR3, the DNA is TGTGCCAGCAGTACCCCGGTGCGGGGACACGAGCAGTACTTC.

The chain couples TRBV7-2 to TRBJ2-7, with D tentatively TRBD1 (6 bases). Germline-derived CDR1 and CDR2 are SGHTA and FQGNSA. Trimming removed 4 bases at V and 2 bases at J, with 15 bases between. The CDR3 runs to 15 residues. Here the CDR3 DNA reads TGTGCCAGCAGCTCACAGACAGGATTAACCTACGAGCAGTACTTC. This sequence encodes CASSSQTGLTYEQYF.